Listed below are T cell receptor beta chains from one sample, sequenced in a study of blood T cell repertoires in COVID-19. The repertoire was sequenced with immunoSEQ multiplex PCR; TCRdb's copy has only in-frame clones and lacks some. The sample consists of 250,000 or so clones, roughly 90% of them appearing once. Sequencing used peripheral blood. The origin of the receptors is a middle-aged woman who had recovered from COVID-19. Both conserved end residues are part of each CDR3. D genes are given only for firm matches. Size is stated for part of the rows, as once, few or many counts, or as a class when the clone is expanded.

v_call	d_call	j_call	clone_size	cdr3_nt	cdr3_aa
TRBV19	TRBD2	TRBJ2-3	-	TGTGCCAGTAGTCCGACTAGCGGGAGAAATACGCAGTATTTT	CASSPTSGRNTQYF
TRBV24-1	TRBD1	TRBJ1-4	-	TGTGCCACCAGTGACCCGACAGGGTTCGGTGAAAAACTGTTTTTT	CATSDPTGFGEKLFF
TRBV7-9	TRBD1	TRBJ1-5	-	TGTGCCAGCAGCCCCGGGACAGGAAGCAATCAGCCCCAGCATTTT	CASSPGTGSNQPQHF
TRBV11-2	TRBD1	TRBJ1-1	once	TGTGCCAGCAGCTTAGATCCGGGACAGGTAGCTGAAGCTTTCTTT	CASSLDPGQVAEAFF
TRBV30	-	TRBJ1-1	-	TGTGCCTGGAGCCCAGGGGATACTGAAGCTTTCTTT	CAWSPGDTEAFF
TRBV7-2	-	TRBJ2-7	-	TGTGCCAGCAGCTTATCGGGTTACGAGCAGTACTTC	CASSLSGYEQYF
TRBV11-2	TRBD1	TRBJ1-1	-	TGTGCCAGCAGCTTGACCACCGGGACAGGGTCTGAAGCTTTCTTT	CASSLTTGTGSEAFF
TRBV6-5	TRBD2	TRBJ2-7	once	TGTGCCAGCAGTATCGGGACTAGCGTGTACGAGCAGTACTTC	CASSIGTSVYEQYF
TRBV28	-	TRBJ1-2	-	TGTGCCAGCAGTTTATCATCCCGGCCCGCGGGCTATGGCTACACCTTC	CASSLSSRPAGYGYTF
TRBV11-2	TRBD2	TRBJ2-1	-	TGTGCCAGCAGCCCACCTAGTCGCTCGGGAGGTTACACCAATGAGCAGTTCTTC	CASSPPSRSGGYTNEQFF
TRBV9	-	TRBJ2-7	-	TGTGCCAGCAGCGTAGTAGGAGGGAGTGTTAGCGAGCAGTACTTC	CASSVVGGSVSEQYF
TRBV7-2	TRBD2	TRBJ2-7	-	TGTGCCAGCAGCTTAAGCGGGGCTACCTACGAGCAGTACTTC	CASSLSGATYEQYF
TRBV9	TRBD1	TRBJ1-3	-	TGTGCCAGCAGCGTAGCGGGGACAGGCGTTTCTGGAAACACCATATATTTT	CASSVAGTGVSGNTIYF
TRBV10-2	-	TRBJ2-5	-	TGCGCCAGCAGTGAACAGCAAGAGACCCAGTACTTC	CASSEQQETQYF
TRBV7-9	TRBD2	TRBJ2-1	-	TGTGCCAGCAGCGTGTGGTGGCGGGAGGGGGATGAGCAGTTCTTC	CASSVWWREGDEQFF
TRBV20-1	TRBD1	TRBJ1-1	-	TGCAGTGCTAGTGCGGACAGGAGAATCGACACTGAAGCTTTCTTT	CSASADRRIDTEAFF
TRBV19	TRBD2	TRBJ2-7	-	TGTGCCAGTAGTATAGCCCGGACTAGCGGGAGAGGAGAGCAGTACTTC	CASSIARTSGRGEQYF
TRBV27	-	TRBJ2-7	once	TGTGCCAGCAGTTTATCGGCGGGAACGCCCTACGAGCAGTACTTC	CASSLSAGTPYEQYF
TRBV9	TRBD1	TRBJ1-5	-	TGTGCCAGCAGCGTAGGGACAGGGGGAGGAAATCAGCCCCAGCATTTT	CASSVGTGGGNQPQHF
TRBV7-2	TRBD1	TRBJ1-5	-	TGTGCCAGCAGCTTATTGGGACAGGGCAATCAGCCCCAGCATTTT	CASSLLGQGNQPQHF
TRBV7-2	TRBD2	TRBJ2-1	-	TGTGCCAGCAGCCTCGGGACTAGCGGAGACAATGAGCAGTTCTTC	CASSLGTSGDNEQFF
TRBV28	TRBD1	TRBJ2-1	-	TGTGCCAGTGGGGTGCCGGACAGGGGGTACGATGAGCAGTTCTTC	CASGVPDRGYDEQFF
TRBV10-2	-	TRBJ2-3	once	TGCGCCAGCAGTGAGGGTATCGGGACTAGCACAGATACGCAGTATTTT	CASSEGIGTSTDTQYF
TRBV10-3	TRBD2	TRBJ2-3	once	TGTGCCATCAGCGGGACTAGCGGGAGGAGGGGGACAGATACGCAGTATTTT	CAISGTSGRRGTDTQYF
TRBV6-1	-	TRBJ1-2	-	TGTGCCAGCAGTGAACAATCTAACTATGGCTACACCTTC	CASSEQSNYGYTF
TRBV2	TRBD2	TRBJ2-3	-	TGTGCCAGCAGGGGACTAGCGGGAGGAACAGATACGCAGTATTTT	CASRGLAGGTDTQYF
TRBV7-9	TRBD1	TRBJ1-4	-	TGTGCCAGCAGCTTAGCAGCCGCAGGGGGAGATGAAAAACTGTTTTTT	CASSLAAAGGDEKLFF